Below are 25 T cell receptor beta chains sequenced from a single sample in a study of blood T cell repertoires in COVID-19. The repertoire was sequenced with immunoSEQ multiplex PCR; TCRdb's copy has only in-frame clones and lacks some. The sample records about 20,000 clones, roughly 91% being singletons. The sequencing sample was made of peripheral blood. These receptors came from an older woman with active COVID-19.

The chain uses TRBV27 and TRBJ1-1, with D possibly matching TRBD1 (6 bases). Deletions cut 8 bases from V and 2 bases from J, with 18 bases between. CDR1 is MNHEY and CDR2 is SMNVEV in the germline V gene (reference sequence). The CDR3 runs to 15 residues. The CDR3 coding sequence is TGTGCCAGCGGGCCGGGACACCGAAGTAACACTGAAGCTTTCTTT. It encodes CASGPGHRSNTEAFF.

CDR3 DNA: TGTGCCAGCAACCGGGGGGGCCCAGACAATGAGCAGTTCTTC. It codes for CASNRGGPDNEQFF. The chain joins TRBV13 to TRBJ2-1, with 8 nucleotides matching TRBD2. CDR3 length: 14 amino acids. J was trimmed by 5 bases and V by 7 bases; bases with no gene match: 7. The germline CDR1 and CDR2 sequences are PRHDT and FYEKMQ (reference sequence).

CDR3 loop: CASSEGSLWTRNEKLFF. DNA for the CDR3: TGTGCCAGCAGCGAAGGGAGCCTATGGACACGTAATGAAAAACTGTTTTTT. This chain links TRBV14 with TRBJ1-4; TRBD1 is a possible D gene (5 bases). The CDR3 covers 17 residues. Germline V gives CDR1 SGHDN, CDR2 FVKESK. V was pared by 5 bases and J by 4 bases, with 20 bases between.

The chain recombines TRBV30 with TRBJ1-1; perhaps TRBD1 as D (6 bases). V lost 8 bases to trimming and J lost 2 bases, with 15 bases between them. The germline gives CDR1 GTSNPN, CDR2 SVGIG (reference sequence). The CDR3 runs to 13 residues. As DNA, the CDR3 is TGTGCCGTTCCCGGGACATTTAACACTGAAGCTTTCTTT. Translation: CAVPGTFNTEAFF.

J is TRBJ2-6 and V is TRBV5-1, with TRBD1 matching 7 bases. V shed 3 bases and J 2 bases; nucleotides not matched to a gene: 8. This CDR3 has 17 residues. In germline, CDR1 is SGHRS, CDR2 YFSETQ. The CDR3 DNA reads TGCGCCAGCAGCTACACAACTACAGGGGCTGGGGCCAACGTCCTGACTTTC. It codes for CASSYTTTGAGANVLTF. Using reference TRBV5-1 and TRBJ2-6 for the parts outside the CDR3, the full variable domain is KAGVTQTPRYLIKTRGQQVTLSCSPISGHRSVSWYQQTPGQGLQFLFEYFSETQRNKGNFPGRFSGRQFSNSRSEMNVSTLELGDSALYLCASSYTTTGAGANVLTFGAGSRLTVL.

The V gene is TRBV6-5, the J gene TRBJ2-7; D may be TRBD2 (5 bases). CDR1 is MNHEY and CDR2 is SVGAGI in the germline V gene. Trimming took 4 bases from V and 1 from J, leaving 11 bases between them. CDR3 size: 14 residues. The CDR3 loop reads CASSSPSGSYEQYF. The CDR3 DNA sequence: TGTGCCAGCAGTTCCCCATCGGGATCCTACGAGCAGTACTTC.

The chain recombines TRBV5-6 with TRBJ2-2; tentatively, D is TRBD1 (6 bases). This CDR3 comprises 15 residues. Germline-derived CDR1 and CDR2 are SGHDT and YYEEEE. Trimming took off 2 bases at V and 4 bases at J, with 12 bases between the two ends. The CDR3 sequence is CASSFNRVRTGELFF. CDR3 sequence (DNA): TGTGCCAGCAGCTTCAACAGGGTACGCACCGGGGAGCTGTTTTTT.

The genes are TRBV20-1 and TRBJ1-1; D gene uncertain. The CDR3 is 11 amino acids. Trimming left V 5 bases short and J 1 base short, with 5 bases between. Germline CDR1 and CDR2: DFQATT and SNEGSKA (reference sequence). The CDR3 DNA reads TGCAGTGCTGAGGGGAACACTGAAGCTTTCTTT. Translation gives CSAEGNTEAFF.

V and J are TRBV5-5 and TRBJ1-4, with a possible D match to TRBD1 (5 bases). The germline V and J ends were trimmed by 7 bases and 3 bases, with 13 bases remaining between them. The germline CDR1 and CDR2 sequences are SGHKS and YYEKEE (reference sequence). The length of the CDR3 is 14 residues. CDR3 sequence reads: CASGLQGPNEKLFF. The CDR3 DNA reads as TGTGCCAGCGGGTTGCAGGGCCCTAATGAAAAACTGTTTTTT.

J is TRBJ2-6 and V is TRBV5-1; 7 bases are shared with TRBD1. V was pared by 1 base and J by 3 bases, with 4 bases of the junction left unmatched. The CDR3 extends over 16 amino acids. From germline, CDR1 is SGHRS and CDR2 YFSETQ. For the CDR3, the DNA is TGCGCCAGCAGCTTGCCGACAGGGCTTGGGGCCAACGTCCTGACTTTC. This sequence encodes CASSLPTGLGANVLTF.

This clone is categorized as medium-sized. The chain carries TRBV19 and TRBJ2-4; the D is unclear. Germline CDR1 reads LNHDA; CDR2 reads SQIVND (reference sequence). Trimming took 1 base from V and 0 from J, leaving 4 bases between them. The CDR3 extends over 14 amino acids. The CDR3 region has the DNA TGTGCCAGTAGTATAGGGGCAGCCAAAAACATTCAGTACTTC. The encoded protein is CASSIGAAKNIQYF.

The chain couples TRBV10-3 to TRBJ1-1; perhaps TRBD1 as D (6 bases). V gave up 2 bases and J gave up 5 bases, with 21 bases separating them. Germline values: CDR1 ENHRY, CDR2 SYGVKD. The CDR3 sequence is 17 residues long. CDR3 region: CAISETDRFSGGTEAFF. CDR3 coding DNA: TGTGCCATCAGTGAGACAGACAGGTTTTCGGGAGGGACTGAAGCTTTCTTT.

The V call is TRBV5-1, the J call TRBJ2-1, with 10 nucleotides matching TRBD2. Germline CDR1 reads SGHRS; CDR2 reads YFSETQ. The CDR3 is made up of 19 amino acids. V trimming: 0 bases; J trimming: 0 bases; junction bases outside the gene matches: 9. The CDR3 DNA follows: TGCGCCAGCAGCTTGGCCCTAGCGGGGGTCACTAGCTCCTACAATGAGCAGTTCTTC. Encoded protein: CASSLALAGVTSSYNEQFF. The full variable domain, in which reference TRBV5-1 and TRBJ2-1 provide the parts outside the CDR3, is KAGVTQTPRYLIKTRGQQVTLSCSPISGHRSVSWYQQTPGQGLQFLFEYFSETQRNKGNFPGRFSGRQFSNSRSEMNVSTLELGDSALYLCASSLALAGVTSSYNEQFFGPGTRLTVL.

The chain links TRBV6-5 to TRBJ1-3, with 9 bases that match TRBD1. Germline V gene sequence: CDR1 MNHEY, CDR2 SVGAGI. This CDR3 spans 15 amino acids. Trimming took 6 bases from V and 0 from J; bases not matched to a gene: 3. DNA for the CDR3: TGTGCCAGCAGAGGGACAGGGTACTCTGGAAACACCATATATTTT. Encoded protein: CASRGTGYSGNTIYF.

This clone was recorded once. The CDR3 bases are TGTGCCAGCAGTGACGAGGGACAGACAAGCTCACCCCTCCACTTT. This gives the protein CASSDEGQTSSPLHF. The V gene is TRBV6-1, the J gene TRBJ1-6; 7 nucleotides agree with TRBD1. This CDR3 spans 15 amino acids. The V and J ends lost 3 bases and 10 bases, in that order; junction bases with no gene match: 9. The germline gives CDR1 MNHNS, CDR2 SASEGT.

The chain joins TRBV19 to TRBJ2-2; the D gene is possibly TRBD1 (6 bases). Trimming pared 11 bases from V and 0 bases from J, leaving 13 bases between. The CDR3 is made up of 14 amino acids. Germline lookup yields CDR1 LNHDA and CDR2 SQIVND (reference sequence). The CDR3 loop is CAARGQTNTGELFF. The CDR3 DNA follows: TGTGCCGCGAGAGGACAGACGAACACCGGGGAGCTGTTTTTT.

V is TRBV7-3 and J is TRBJ1-1, with 10 bases lining up with TRBD1. Germline loops: CDR1 SGHTA, CDR2 FQGTGA. The CDR3 is 17 amino acids. Trimming removed 4 bases from V and 0 bases from J; junction bases left unmatched: 8. The CDR3 region has the DNA TGTGCCAGCAGCTCCCGGGACAGGGGCCTTATGAACACTGAAGCTTTCTTT. It specifies CASSSRDRGLMNTEAFF.

The rearrangement uses TRBV12-5 and TRBJ1-6; 11 bases are shared with TRBD1. With 1 base clipped from V and 7 bases from J, the junction kept 3 bases outside the gene matches. From germline, CDR1 is LGHNT and CDR2 FRNRAP. The CDR3 has 16 residues. This CDR3 reads CASGLGDRGYNSPLHF. The CDR3 DNA is TGTGCTAGTGGTTTGGGGGACAGGGGGTACAATTCACCCCTCCACTTT.

V usage is TRBV6-2 or TRBV6-3 and J usage is TRBJ1-4, with 9 bases matching TRBD1. The CDR3 consists of 17 residues. Trimming removed 2 bases from V and 7 bases from J; junction bases left unmatched: 11. The germline CDR1 and CDR2 sequences are MNHEY and SVGEGT. The CDR3 coding sequence is TGTGCCAGCAGTTACCCCCTTACAGGGGGCGGCGGTGAAAAACTGTTTTTT. Residues: CASSYPLTGGGGEKLFF.

This clone was seen a single time. The chain recombines TRBV19 with TRBJ2-6, with D possibly matching TRBD1 (6 bases). V gave up 6 bases and J gave up 0 bases, with 12 bases separating them. The CDR3 runs 16 residues. The germline gives CDR1 LNHDA, CDR2 SQIVND (reference sequence). Here the CDR3 DNA reads TGTGCCAGTAGGACAACAGGGAGCTCTGGGGCCAACGTCCTGACTTTC. Protein: CASRTTGSSGANVLTF.

This clone appeared a single time. V gene TRBV11-2 combines with J gene TRBJ2-3; 7 bases agree with TRBD1. Germline V gene sequence: CDR1 SGHAT, CDR2 FQNNGV. Trimming removed 4 bases from V and 9 bases from J; junction bases left unmatched: 7. CDR3 size: 13 residues. DNA of the CDR3: TGTGCCAGCAGCTACCCCGGGACAGTAACGCAGTATTTT. Translating gives CASSYPGTVTQYF.

The rearrangement uses TRBV2 and TRBJ1-1, with D possibly matching TRBD1 (6 bases). The CDR3 covers 13 residues. Trimming took 6 bases from V and 5 from J, leaving 13 bases between them. CDR1 and CDR2 (germline): SNHLY, FYNNEI. This chain's CDR3 is CASRTGRDTEAFF. CDR3 in DNA: TGTGCCAGCAGAACAGGGAGGGATACTGAAGCTTTCTTT. Combining the CDR3 with reference TRBV2 and TRBJ1-1 gives the whole variable domain EPEVTQTPSHQVTQMGQEVILRCVPISNHLYFYWYRQILGQKVEFLVSFYNNEISEKSEIFDDQFSVERPDGSNFTLKIRSTKLEDSAMYFCASRTGRDTEAFFGQGTRLTVV.

The rearrangement joins TRBV29-1 to TRBJ1-1, with a tentative D call TRBD1 (6 bases). Germline V gives CDR1 SQVTM, CDR2 ANQGSEA. Trimming cost V 1 base and J 4 bases, with 10 bases left between them. This CDR3 spans 13 amino acids. The CDR3 reads CSVEVVGGTEAFF. The CDR3 nucleotides read TGCAGCGTTGAAGTTGTAGGGGGCACTGAAGCTTTCTTT.

The J gene is TRBJ2-5, the V gene TRBV2, with 11 bases fitting TRBD1. The CDR3 is made up of 14 amino acids. Germline V CDR1 and CDR2: SNHLY, FYNNEI. The trim removed 7 bases at V and 8 bases at J, leaving 9 bases unmatched. The CDR3 region has the DNA TGTGCCAGCAAGGGGACAGGGGGGACAGGCACCCAGTACTTC. Translation gives CASKGTGGTGTQYF.

The rearrangement joins TRBV12-5 to TRBJ1-1; D is perhaps TRBD1 (5 bases). Germline CDR1 is LGHNT and CDR2 is FRNRAP. V was clipped by 0 bases and J by 4 bases, with 9 bases between them. CDR3 size: 14 residues. In nucleotides, the CDR3 is TGTGCTAGTGGTTTGGTAAGACAGAGCACTGAAGCTTTCTTT. This codes for CASGLVRQSTEAFF.